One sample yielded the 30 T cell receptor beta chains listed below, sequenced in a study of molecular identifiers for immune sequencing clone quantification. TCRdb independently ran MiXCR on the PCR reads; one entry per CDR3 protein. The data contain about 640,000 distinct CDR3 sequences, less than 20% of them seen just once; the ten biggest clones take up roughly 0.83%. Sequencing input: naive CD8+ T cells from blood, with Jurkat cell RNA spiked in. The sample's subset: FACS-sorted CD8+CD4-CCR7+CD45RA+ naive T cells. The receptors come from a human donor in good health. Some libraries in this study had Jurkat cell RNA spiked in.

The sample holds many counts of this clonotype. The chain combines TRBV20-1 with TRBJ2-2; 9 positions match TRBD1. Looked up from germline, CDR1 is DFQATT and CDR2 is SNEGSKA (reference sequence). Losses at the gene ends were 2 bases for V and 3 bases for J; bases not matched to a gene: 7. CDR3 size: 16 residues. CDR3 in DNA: TGCAGTGCTAGAAACAGGGGGCGCTTGGACACCGGGGAGCTGTTTTTT. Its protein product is CSARNRGRLDTGELFF.

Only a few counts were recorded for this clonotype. As DNA, the CDR3 is TGTGCCAGCAGTTATCTTGGGACCAACATAGGTCAGCCCCAGCATTTT. Protein: CASSYLGTNIGQPQHF. The rearrangement joins TRBV6-2 or TRBV6-3 to TRBJ1-5, with D tentatively TRBD1 (5 bases). CDR1 MNHEY and CDR2 SVGEGT come from the germline V gene. The CDR3 extends over 16 amino acids. Trimming pared 3 bases from V and 6 bases from J, leaving 18 bases between.

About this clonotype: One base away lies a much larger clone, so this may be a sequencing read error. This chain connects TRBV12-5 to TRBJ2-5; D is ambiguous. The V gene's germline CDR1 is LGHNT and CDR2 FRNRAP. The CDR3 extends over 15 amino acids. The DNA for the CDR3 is TGTGCTAGTGGTTTGAACTCCTTTTCACAAGAGACCCGGTACTTC. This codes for CASGLNSFSQETRYF. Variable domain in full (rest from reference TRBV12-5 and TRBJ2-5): DARVTQTPRHKVTEMGQEVTMRCQPILGHNTVFWYRQTMMQGLELLAYFRNRAPLDDSGMPKDRFSAEMPDATLATLKIQPSEPRDSAVYFCASGLNSFSQETRYFGPGTRLLVL.

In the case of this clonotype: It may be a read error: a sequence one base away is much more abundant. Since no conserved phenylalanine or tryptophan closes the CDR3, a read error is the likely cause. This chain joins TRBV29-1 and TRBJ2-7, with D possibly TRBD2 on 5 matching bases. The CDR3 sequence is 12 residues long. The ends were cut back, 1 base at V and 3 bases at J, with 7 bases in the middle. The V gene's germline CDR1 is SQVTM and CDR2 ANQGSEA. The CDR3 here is CSVEGEGYEQYL. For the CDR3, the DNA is TGCAGCGTTGAAGGTGAGGGCTACGAGCAGTACCTC.

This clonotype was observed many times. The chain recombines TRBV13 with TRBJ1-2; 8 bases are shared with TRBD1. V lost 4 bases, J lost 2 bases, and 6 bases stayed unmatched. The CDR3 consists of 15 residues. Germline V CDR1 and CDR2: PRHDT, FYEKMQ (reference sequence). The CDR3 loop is CASSSGQGLNYGYTF. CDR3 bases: TGTGCCAGCAGCTCCGGACAGGGACTAAACTATGGCTACACCTTC.

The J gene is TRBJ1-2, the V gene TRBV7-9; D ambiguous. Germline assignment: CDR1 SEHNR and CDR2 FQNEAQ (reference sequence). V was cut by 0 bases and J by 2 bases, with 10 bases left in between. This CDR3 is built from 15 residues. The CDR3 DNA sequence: TGTGCCAGCAGCTTAGCGGGCAACCCAAACTATGGCTACACCTTC. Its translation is CASSLAGNPNYGYTF.

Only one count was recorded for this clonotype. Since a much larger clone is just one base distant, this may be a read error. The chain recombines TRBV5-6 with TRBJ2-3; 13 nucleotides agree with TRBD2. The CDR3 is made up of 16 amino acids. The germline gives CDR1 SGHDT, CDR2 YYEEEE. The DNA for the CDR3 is TGTGCCTGCAGCCCCTGGACTAGCGGGAGAGGAGATACGCAGTATTTT. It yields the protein CACSPWTSGRGDTQYF.

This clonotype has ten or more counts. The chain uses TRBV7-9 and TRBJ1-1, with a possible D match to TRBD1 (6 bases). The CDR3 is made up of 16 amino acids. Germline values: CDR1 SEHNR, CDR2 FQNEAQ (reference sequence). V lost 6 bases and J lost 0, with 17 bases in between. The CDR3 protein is CASRHIVQGMNTEAFF. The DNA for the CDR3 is TGTGCCAGCAGACATATTGTACAGGGAATGAACACTGAAGCTTTCTTT. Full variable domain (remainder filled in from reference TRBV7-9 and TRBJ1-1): DTGVSQNPRHKITKRGQNVTFRCDPISEHNRLYWYRQTLGQGPEFLTYFQNEAQLEKSRLLSDRFSAERPKGSFSTLEIQRTEQGDSAMYLCASRHIVQGMNTEAFFGQGTRLTVV.

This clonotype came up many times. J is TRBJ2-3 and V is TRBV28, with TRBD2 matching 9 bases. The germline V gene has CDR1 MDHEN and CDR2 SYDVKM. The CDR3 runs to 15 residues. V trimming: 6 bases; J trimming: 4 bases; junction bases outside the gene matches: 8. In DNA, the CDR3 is TGTGCCAGCAGCTCCGTTGGCGGGAGGGCAGATACGCAGTATTTT. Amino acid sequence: CASSSVGGRADTQYF.

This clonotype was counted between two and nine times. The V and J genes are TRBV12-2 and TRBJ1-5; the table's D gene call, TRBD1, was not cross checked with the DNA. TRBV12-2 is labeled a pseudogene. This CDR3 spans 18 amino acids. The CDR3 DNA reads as TGTGCAAGTCGCACGAATTACCTGGACAGTCTTAGCAATCAGCCCCAGCATTTT. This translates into CASRTNYLDSLSNQPQHF.

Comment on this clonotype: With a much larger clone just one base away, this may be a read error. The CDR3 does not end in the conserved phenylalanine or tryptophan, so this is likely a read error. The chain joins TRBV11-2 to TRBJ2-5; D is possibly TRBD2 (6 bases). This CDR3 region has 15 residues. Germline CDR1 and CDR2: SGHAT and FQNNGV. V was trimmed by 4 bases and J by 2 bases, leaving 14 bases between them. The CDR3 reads CASSSGTRTQETQYY. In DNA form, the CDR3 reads TGTGCCAGCAGCTCAGGGACTCGCACACAAGAGACCCAGTACTAC.

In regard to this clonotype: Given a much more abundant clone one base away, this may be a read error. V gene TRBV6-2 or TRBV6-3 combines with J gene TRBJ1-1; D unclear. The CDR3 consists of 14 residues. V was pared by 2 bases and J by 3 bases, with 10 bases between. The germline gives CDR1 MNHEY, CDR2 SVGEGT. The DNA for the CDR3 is TGTGCCAGCAGTTACGTTGGCGGGGACACTGAAGCTTTCTTT. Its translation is CASSYVGGDTEAFF.

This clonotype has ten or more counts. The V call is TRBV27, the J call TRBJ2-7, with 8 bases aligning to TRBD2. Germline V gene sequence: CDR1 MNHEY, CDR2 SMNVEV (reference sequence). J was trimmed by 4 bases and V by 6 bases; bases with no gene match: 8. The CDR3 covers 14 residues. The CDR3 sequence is CASSQIAGRYEQYF. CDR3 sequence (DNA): TGTGCCAGCAGCCAGATAGCGGGAAGGTACGAGCAGTACTTC.

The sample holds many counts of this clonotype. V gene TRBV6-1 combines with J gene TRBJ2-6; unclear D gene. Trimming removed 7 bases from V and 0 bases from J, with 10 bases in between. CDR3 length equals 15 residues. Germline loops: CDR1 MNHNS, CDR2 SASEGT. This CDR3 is CASTRTSSGANVLTF. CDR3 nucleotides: TGTGCCAGCACCCGAACCAGCTCTGGGGCCAACGTCCTGACTTTC.

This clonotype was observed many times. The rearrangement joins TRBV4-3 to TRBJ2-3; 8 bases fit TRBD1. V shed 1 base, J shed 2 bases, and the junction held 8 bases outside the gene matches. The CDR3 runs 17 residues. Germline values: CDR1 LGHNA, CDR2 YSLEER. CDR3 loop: CASSQAPGQVPTDTQYF. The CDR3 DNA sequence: TGCGCCAGCAGCCAAGCACCGGGACAGGTCCCCACAGATACGCAGTATTTT.

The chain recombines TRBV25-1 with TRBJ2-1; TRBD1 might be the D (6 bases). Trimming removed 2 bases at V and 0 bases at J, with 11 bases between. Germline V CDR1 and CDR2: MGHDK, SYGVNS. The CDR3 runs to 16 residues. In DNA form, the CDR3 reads TGTGCCAGCAGTGAAATCCAGGGGAGCTCCTACAATGAGCAGTTCTTC. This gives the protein CASSEIQGSSYNEQFF.

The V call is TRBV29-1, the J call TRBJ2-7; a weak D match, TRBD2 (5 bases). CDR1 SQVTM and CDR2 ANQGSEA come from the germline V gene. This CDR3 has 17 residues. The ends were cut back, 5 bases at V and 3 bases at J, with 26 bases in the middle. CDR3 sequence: CSVLTPSPGLMVYEQYF. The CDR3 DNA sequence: TGCAGCGTTTTAACCCCATCTCCCGGACTGATGGTCTACGAGCAGTACTTC.

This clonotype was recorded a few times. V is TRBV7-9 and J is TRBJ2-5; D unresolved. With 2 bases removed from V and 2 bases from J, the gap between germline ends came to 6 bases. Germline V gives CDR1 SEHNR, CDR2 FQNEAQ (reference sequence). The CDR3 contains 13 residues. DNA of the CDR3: TGTGCCAGCAGCTTAATCAGACAAGAGACCCAGTACTTC. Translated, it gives CASSLIRQETQYF.

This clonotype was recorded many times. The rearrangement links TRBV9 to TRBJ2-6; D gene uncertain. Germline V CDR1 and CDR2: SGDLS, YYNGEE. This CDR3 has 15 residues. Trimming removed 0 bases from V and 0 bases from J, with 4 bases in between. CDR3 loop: CASSVGSSGANVLTF. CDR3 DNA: TGTGCCAGCAGCGTAGGTAGCTCTGGGGCCAACGTCCTGACTTTC.

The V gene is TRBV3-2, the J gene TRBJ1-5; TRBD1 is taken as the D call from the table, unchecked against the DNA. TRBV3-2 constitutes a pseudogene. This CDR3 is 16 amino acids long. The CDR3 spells CASNQGSTGRGQPQHF. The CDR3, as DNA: TGTGCCAGCAACCAAGGATCGACGGGACGAGGTCAGCCCCAGCATTTT.

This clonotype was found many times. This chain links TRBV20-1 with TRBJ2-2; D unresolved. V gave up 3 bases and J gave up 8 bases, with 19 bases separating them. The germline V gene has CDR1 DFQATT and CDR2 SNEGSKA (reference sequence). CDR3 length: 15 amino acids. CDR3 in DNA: TGCAGTGCTAGTCAATATCAAGGGTTACTGGGGGAGCTGTTTTTT. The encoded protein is CSASQYQGLLGELFF.

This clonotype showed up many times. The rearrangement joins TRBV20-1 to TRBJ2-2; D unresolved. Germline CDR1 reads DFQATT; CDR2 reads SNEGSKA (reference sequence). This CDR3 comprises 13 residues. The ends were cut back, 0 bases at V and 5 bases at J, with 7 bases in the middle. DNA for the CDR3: TGCAGTGCTAGAGATGTCGAAACCGGGGAGCTGTTTTTT. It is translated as CSARDVETGELFF.

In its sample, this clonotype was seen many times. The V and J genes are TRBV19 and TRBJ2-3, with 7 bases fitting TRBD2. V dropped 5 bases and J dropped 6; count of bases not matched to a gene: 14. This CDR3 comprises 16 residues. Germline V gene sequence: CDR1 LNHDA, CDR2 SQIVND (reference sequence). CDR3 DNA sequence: TGTGCCAGTAGTCCCCCGGGAGGTGTGATGACTGATACGCAGTATTTT. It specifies CASSPPGGVMTDTQYF.

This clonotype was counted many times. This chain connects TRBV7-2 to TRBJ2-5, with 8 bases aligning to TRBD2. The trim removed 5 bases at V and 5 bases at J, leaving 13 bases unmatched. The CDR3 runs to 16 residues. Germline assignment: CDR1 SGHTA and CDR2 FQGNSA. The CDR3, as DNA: TGTGCCAGCAGCCCCCGTGCCAGCGGGAGATGGGAGACCCAGTACTTC. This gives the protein CASSPRASGRWETQYF.

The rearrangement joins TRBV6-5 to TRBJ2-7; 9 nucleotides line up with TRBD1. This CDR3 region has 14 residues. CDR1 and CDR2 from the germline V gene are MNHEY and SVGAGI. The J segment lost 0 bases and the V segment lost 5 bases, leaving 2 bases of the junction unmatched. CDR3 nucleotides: TGTGCCAGCAGTAAGGGACAGGGCTCCTACGAGCAGTACTTC. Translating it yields CASSKGQGSYEQYF.

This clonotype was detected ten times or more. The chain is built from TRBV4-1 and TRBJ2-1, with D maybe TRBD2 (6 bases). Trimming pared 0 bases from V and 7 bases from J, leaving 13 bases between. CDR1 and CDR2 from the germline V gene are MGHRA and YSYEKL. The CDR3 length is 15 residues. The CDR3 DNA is TGCGCCAGCAGCCAAGAACCGGGAGTTGTGAATGAGCAGTTCTTC. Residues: CASSQEPGVVNEQFF.

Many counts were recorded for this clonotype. CDR3 bases: TGTGCCAGCAGCTTTCAGGGGGCCCAGGACGAGCAGTACTTC. It codes for CASSFQGAQDEQYF. The chain carries TRBV7-8 and TRBJ2-7; 8 positions match TRBD1. CDR1 and CDR2 (germline): SGHVS, FQNEAQ. With 3 bases clipped from V and 5 bases from J, the junction kept 6 bases outside the gene matches. The CDR3 sequence is 14 residues long. Drawing the rest from reference TRBV7-8 and TRBJ2-7, the complete variable domain is GAGVSQSPRYKVAKRGQDVALRCDPISGHVSLFWYQQALGQGPEFLTYFQNEAQLDKSGLPSDRFFAERPEGSVSTLKIQRTQQEDSAVYLCASSFQGAQDEQYFGPGTRLTVT.

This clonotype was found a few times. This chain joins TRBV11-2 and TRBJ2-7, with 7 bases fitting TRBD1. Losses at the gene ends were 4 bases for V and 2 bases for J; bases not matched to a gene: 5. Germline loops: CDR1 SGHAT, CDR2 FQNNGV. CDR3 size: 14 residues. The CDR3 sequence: CASSWDSYTYEQYF. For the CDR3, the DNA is TGTGCCAGCAGCTGGGACAGCTACACCTACGAGCAGTACTTC.

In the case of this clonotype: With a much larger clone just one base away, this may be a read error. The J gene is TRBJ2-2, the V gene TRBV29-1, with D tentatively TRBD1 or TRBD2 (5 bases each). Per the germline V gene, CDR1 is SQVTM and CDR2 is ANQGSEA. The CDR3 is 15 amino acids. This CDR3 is CSVEWAGRYTGEPFF. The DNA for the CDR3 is TGCAGCGTTGAATGGGCAGGGAGATACACCGGGGAGCCGTTTTTT.

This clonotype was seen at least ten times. CDR3 sequence (DNA): TGTGCCAGCAGTTTAAGACAGTACACTGAAGCTTTCTTT. Its translation: CASSLRQYTEAFF. V gene TRBV27 combines with J gene TRBJ1-1; weak D call: TRBD1 (5 bases). Trimming cost V 2 bases and J 3 bases, with 7 bases left between them. Germline V gives CDR1 MNHEY, CDR2 SMNVEV (reference sequence). The CDR3 sequence is 13 residues long.